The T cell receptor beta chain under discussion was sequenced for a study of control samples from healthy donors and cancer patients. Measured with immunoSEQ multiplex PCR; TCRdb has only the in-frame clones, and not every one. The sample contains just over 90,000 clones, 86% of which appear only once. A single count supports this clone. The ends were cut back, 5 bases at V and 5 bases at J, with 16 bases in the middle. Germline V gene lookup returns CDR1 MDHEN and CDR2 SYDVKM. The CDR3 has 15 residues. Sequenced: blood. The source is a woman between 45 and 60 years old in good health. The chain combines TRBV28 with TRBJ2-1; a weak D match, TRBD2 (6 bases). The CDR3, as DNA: TGTGCCAGCAGTGCCCGGGACTTGCCTAACAATGAGCAGTTCTTC. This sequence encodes CASSARDLPNNEQFF.